This T cell receptor (beta chain) comes out of a study of spatial heterogeneity in lung cancer. Ten or more counts support this clonotype. Time point denoted: sample taken at primary tumor resection. Material for sequencing was whole RNA from tumor, nontumor lung or frozen PBMC, left unsorted. The donors were fewer than 80 patients with non-small cell lung cancer that was early-stage and untreated. TCRdb called the 5' RACE reads again in MiXCR, with one record for every CDR3 protein. The data contain 85,000 to 100,000 distinct CDR3 sequences, 9.5% to 15% of them singletons. The ends lost 3 bases at V and 5 bases at J; junction bases unmatched: 13. The germline V gene encodes CDR1 MNHEY and CDR2 SMNVEV (reference sequence). This CDR3 has 17 residues.

Here the sequenced sample was PBMCs, taken at surgery. The chain joins TRBV27 to TRBJ2-1; 7 nucleotides line up with TRBD2. The TCR comes from a male donor with early-stage non-small cell lung cancer. CDR3 in DNA: TGTGCCAGCAGTTTCCCCCCGGGTAAGCGGGGAGACAATGAGCAGTTCTTC. Protein: CASSFPPGKRGDNEQFF.